This TCR beta chain was recovered during a study of response to subunit inactivated influenza vaccine. This clonotype was detected only a few times. Its antigen is unknown. General study points: Each seasonal influenza vaccination recruits few new T cells, the authors suggested.

In germline, CDR1 is LGHNA, CDR2 YSLEER. V lost 1 base, J lost 9 bases, and 10 bases lay in between. CDR3 size: 13 residues. TCRdb called the RT-PCR reads again in MiXCR, with one record for every CDR3 protein. The sample lists around 490,000 distinct CDR3 sequences, about 7.6% occurring once. The TCR originated in a man between 50 and 75 years old who received an inactivated influenza vaccine. This chain connects TRBV4-3 to TRBJ2-1; D not certain. Source: PBMCs from blood, taken 23 to 25 months after vaccination. The CDR3 DNA is TGCGCCAGCAGCCAAGCCGCCCGGCTTGAGCAGTTCTTC. It specifies CASSQAARLEQFF.